The 16 T cell receptor beta chains below come from one sample, sequenced in a study of tumor-infiltrating lymphocytes in primary liver carcinoma. Starting material for RNA and DNA co-extraction consisted of about 20-32 mg of unsorted bulk tissue. With 500 ng total RNA as template and a constant-region primer, TCR beta cDNA was made. What produced the TCR beta libraries was three nested multiplex PCR rounds using slightly modified ARM-PCR. Primers for the first two PCR rounds were TRBV1-TRBV30 forward primers and a C-beta reverse primer (approximately 9 cycles per round). TCRdb re-called the multiplex PCR reads through MiXCR, storing one row per CDR3 protein. The sample includes under 45,000 distinct CDR3 sequences, roughly 80% of them seen just once. Material for sequencing was liver tumor tissue from sampling region 4. Subset of the sample: tumor region T4, right-lateral pole. Receptor source: a man aged 35-49 years with primary liver carcinoma and hepatitis B virus infection.

The CDR3, as DNA: TGTGCCAGCAGTACCATCCATGATATCACTGAAGCTTTCTTT. Translating it yields CASSTIHDITEAFF. The rearrangement joins TRBV28 to TRBJ1-1, with D hard to call. From germline, CDR1 is MDHEN and CDR2 SYDVKM. V was cut by 5 bases and J by 4 bases, with 14 bases left in between. This CDR3 comprises 14 residues.

As concerns this clonotype: Given the absence of the conserved phenylalanine or tryptophan at the CDR3 end, a read error is likely. The V call is TRBV4-2, the J call TRBJ2-2; TRBD2 matches at 10 bases. Germline CDR1 and CDR2: LGHNA and YNFKEQ. The CDR3 extends over 17 amino acids. CDR3 nucleotides: TGCGCAAGCAGCCAAGGGGGCCTAGCGGGAGATTTCGGGAAGCTGTTTCTT. Its translation: CASSQGGLAGDFGKLFL.

In the case of this clonotype: Compared with germline, one end of the junction differs, possibly owing to a read error. J is TRBJ2-5 and V is TRBV29-1, with a possible D match to TRBD1 (6 bases). Germline V gene lookup returns CDR1 SQVTM and CDR2 ANQGSEA. The CDR3 covers 15 residues. In DNA form, the CDR3 reads TGCAGAGTTGAAGCGGATTGGGGGCGAGCAGAGACCCAGTACTTC. Its translation is CRVEADWGRAETQYF.

In regard to this clonotype: The junction and the germline gene differ at one end; a read error may be behind it. This sequence joins TRBV13 and TRBJ1-5; D is ambiguous. The CDR3 contains 14 residues. CDR1 and CDR2 (germline): PRHDT, FYEKMQ (reference sequence). This chain's CDR3 is CASSLGGSHQPRHF. CDR3 in DNA: TGTGCTAGCAGCCTAGGAGGGTCTCATCAGCCCCGGCATTTT.

The chain employs TRBV4-2 and TRBJ2-1; D is undetermined. The CDR3 contains 15 residues. V was shortened by 2 bases and J by 9 bases, with 17 bases between the two germline ends. Germline V gene sequence: CDR1 LGHNA, CDR2 YNFKEQ. The CDR3 nucleotides are TGTGCCAGCAGCCAATATTGGATTGCCGGCGGTGAGCAGTTCTTC. Residues: CASSQYWIAGGEQFF.

The chain carries TRBV25-1 and TRBJ1-1; no firm D call. V was cut by 3 bases and J by 13 bases, with 12 bases left in between. Germline V gives CDR1 MGHDK, CDR2 SYGVNS. CDR3 length: 11 residues. The CDR3 loop reads CASSEGTEIFF. Here the CDR3 DNA reads TGTGCCAGCAGTGAGGGCACTGAAATTTTCTTT.

Regarding this clonotype: A read error may account for a junction end that differs from germline. This chain links TRBV5-6 with TRBJ2-1; 10 bases line up with TRBD2. Looked up from germline, CDR1 is SGHDT and CDR2 is YYEEEE. The CDR3 is 16 amino acids. The DNA for the CDR3 is TGTGTCAGCGGCCCGTCTGGGAGCGGGAGGGACAATGGGCAGTTCTTC. Protein product: CVSGPSGSGRDNGQFF.

Details on this clonotype: Without the conserved terminal phenylalanine or tryptophan, this CDR3 likely stems from a read error. The chain employs TRBV6-5 and TRBJ2-7; 9 bases align to TRBD2. J gave up 0 bases and V 0 bases, and 3 bases lay outside the gene matches. Germline V gives CDR1 MNHEY, CDR2 SVGAGI. The CDR3 spans 16 residues. CDR3 in amino acids: CASSYSASGVSYEQYL. In nucleotides, the CDR3 is TGTGCCAGCAGTTACTCGGCTAGCGGGGTCTCCTACGAGCAGTACCTC.

This clonotype came up a few times. V and J are TRBV11-1 and TRBJ1-2; 8 bases are shared with TRBD1. This CDR3 comprises 15 residues. Germline CDR1 SGHAT, CDR2 FQDESV (reference sequence). V dropped 10 bases and J dropped 2; count of bases not matched to a gene: 12. The CDR3 sequence is CANSRDRGANYGYTF. The CDR3 DNA sequence: TGTGCCAATAGCCGCGACAGGGGAGCGAACTATGGCTACACCTTC.

The chain combines TRBV5-1 with TRBJ1-2, with D perhaps TRBD1 (5 bases). Germline V gives CDR1 SGHRS, CDR2 YFSETQ. The V and J ends lost 4 bases and 4 bases respectively, with 14 bases between them. CDR3 length: 14 residues. This chain's CDR3 is CASSPDWGSYGYTF. The CDR3 nucleotides read TGCGCCAGCAGCCCAGACTGGGGGTCCTATGGCTACACCTTC.

This clonotype was detected a few times. This rearrangement joins TRBV4-2 to TRBJ1-2; 7 bases align to TRBD1. V trimming: 8 bases; J trimming: 4 bases; junction bases outside the gene matches: 22. The germline gives CDR1 LGHNA, CDR2 YNFKEQ. The length of the CDR3 is 18 residues. The CDR3 reads CASYRSSRGGGASYGYTF. DNA for the CDR3: TGTGCCAGCTACCGATCGTCCAGGGGGGGGGGCGCGTCCTATGGCTACACCTTC.

Comments on this clonotype: The CDR3 carries no conserved terminal phenylalanine or tryptophan, so it likely arises from a read error. The DNA is omitted, as the CDR3 cannot be located on it reliably, and the CDR3 follows TCRdb's listing. V usage is TRBV11-2 and J usage is TRBJ2-1. Germline V gene data show CDR1 as SGHAT and CDR2 as FQNNGV. The CDR3 contains 13 residues when both ends are counted. CDR3 loop: CASSLGSYNEQLL.

This clonotype was recorded only once. The chain has TRBV11-3 and TRBJ2-3; D might be TRBD2 (6 bases). The germline gives CDR1 SGHNT, CDR2 YENEEA. This CDR3 region has 15 residues. The V and J ends lost 11 bases and 9 bases respectively, with 27 bases between them. CDR3 nucleotide sequence: TGTGCCGGCGGCCCGTGGGGACTCCAGGGCGGAACGCAGTATTTT. Its translation is CAGGPWGLQGGTQYF.

As regards this clonotype: Germline and junction disagree at one end, which may indicate a read error. The chain couples TRBV6-1 to TRBJ2-1; 9 bases agree with TRBD1. In germline, CDR1 is MNHNS, CDR2 SASEGT. CDR3 length: 13 residues. CDR3: CASSERTGDEQFF. CDR3 DNA sequence: TGTGCCAGCAGCGAAAGGACAGGGGATGAGCAATTCTTC.

The CDR3 sequence: CSVGPSGVFYNEQFF. CDR3 sequence (DNA): TGCAGCGTTGGACCATCGGGAGTGTTCTACAATGAGCAGTTCTTC. The V gene is TRBV29-1, the J gene TRBJ2-1, with D tentatively TRBD2 (6 bases). Germline assignment: CDR1 SQVTM and CDR2 ANQGSEA. The CDR3 is 15 residues long. Trimming left V 4 bases short and J 3 bases short, with 16 bases between.

Notes on this clonotype: This likely comes from a read error, as the CDR3 has no conserved phenylalanine or tryptophan at its end. The J gene is TRBJ1-1, the V gene TRBV6-4; weak D call: TRBD1 (5 bases). In germline, CDR1 is MRHNA, CDR2 SNTAGT. The CDR3 runs to 15 residues. V lost 0 bases and J 0 bases, leaving 8 bases between the germline ends. The CDR3 DNA is TGTGCCAGCAGTGACTCGACAGAGATGAACACTGAAGCTTTCCTT. This encodes CASSDSTEMNTEAFL.